Below, 14 T cell receptor beta chains from the same sample are listed, as sequenced in a study of identical twins. TCRdb reprocessed the 5' RACE reads with MiXCR, giving one entry per CDR3 protein. The repertoire holds 1,800,000 or so distinct CDR3 sequences, with about 31% as singletons. The material sequenced was cord blood. These TCRs come from a newborn girl in good health.

The gene calls are TRBV20-1 and TRBJ2-7, with D perhaps matching TRBD1 (5 bases). CDR1 and CDR2 from the germline V gene are DFQATT and SNEGSKA (reference sequence). This CDR3 has 12 residues. Deletions cut 1 base from V and 6 bases from J, with 10 bases between. The DNA of the CDR3 is TGCAGTGCTAGAGTGACAGTTCCCGAGCAGTACTTC. Protein: CSARVTVPEQYF.

A few counts support this clonotype. The chain combines TRBV20-1 with TRBJ1-5, with D tentatively TRBD1 (6 bases). CDR3 size: 14 residues. Germline V lookup: CDR1 DFQATT, CDR2 SNEGSKA (reference sequence). The ends were cut back, 0 bases at V and 7 bases at J, with 13 bases in the middle. Written as DNA, the CDR3 is TGCAGTGCTAGAGATTCGGGGGCTCGGCAGCCCCAGCATTTT. Translation gives CSARDSGARQPQHF.

This clonotype was seen ten or more times. This chain uses TRBV27 with TRBJ2-1; 9 bases match TRBD1. The V and J ends lost 2 bases and 5 bases, in that order; junction bases with no gene match: 4. CDR1 is MNHEY and CDR2 is SMNVEV in the germline V gene (reference sequence). CDR3 length: 15 residues. CDR3 loop: CASSLGTGSNNEQFF. CDR3 bases: TGTGCCAGCAGTTTAGGGACAGGGAGTAACAATGAGCAGTTCTTC.

This clonotype was found once. V and J are TRBV11-2 and TRBJ2-1; maybe TRBD2 (7 bases). Trimming shortened V by 6 bases and J by 8 bases, and 17 bases separated the two germline ends. Germline CDR1 SGHAT, CDR2 FQNNGV. The CDR3 consists of 14 residues. This chain's CDR3 is CASRFRGGGHEQFF. CDR3 DNA sequence: TGTGCCAGCAGGTTTAGAGGGGGGGGCCATGAGCAGTTCTTC. The full variable domain, its missing parts supplied by reference TRBV11-2 and TRBJ2-1, is EAGVAQSPRYKIIEKRQSVAFWCNPISGHATLYWYQQILGQGPKLLIQFQNNGVVDDSQLPKDRFSAERLKGVDSTLKIQPAKLEDSAVYLCASRFRGGGHEQFFGPGTRLTVL.

This clonotype was counted only a few times. CDR3 loop: CRDGYGYTF. CDR3 nucleotides: TGCCGGGATGGCTATGGCTACACCTTC. V and J are TRBV29-1 and TRBJ1-2; D is unclear. CDR1 and CDR2 from the germline V gene are SQVTM and ANQGSEA. CDR3 size: 9 residues.

This chain links TRBV20-1 with TRBJ1-2; no definite D call. This CDR3 contains 11 residues. V shed 5 bases and J shed 6 bases, with 10 bases lying between them. CDR1 is DFQATT and CDR2 is SNEGSKA in the germline V gene (reference sequence). The CDR3, as DNA: TGCAGTGCTCCCACCAGGAATGGCTACACCTTC. Its protein product is CSAPTRNGYTF.

This clonotype has ten or more counts. The rearrangement links TRBV12-3 or TRBV12-4 to TRBJ2-7; 7 bases fit TRBD1. The length of the CDR3 is 13 residues. J lost 4 bases, V lost 10 bases, and 10 bases had no gene match. The CDR3 sequence is CATSDRVAYEQYF. CDR3 DNA sequence: TGTGCCACCTCCGACAGGGTGGCGTACGAGCAGTACTTC.

This clonotype was observed once. The junction departs from germline at one end; a sequencing error may be responsible. As DNA, the CDR3 is TGTGCACTGCGGGGATCCTACAATGAGCAGGTCTTC. This codes for CALRGSYNEQVF. The rearrangement links TRBV2 to TRBJ2-1; D possibly corresponds to TRBD2 (6 bases). Germline values: CDR1 SNHLY, CDR2 FYNNEI. The CDR3 contains 12 residues.

This sequence joins TRBV20-1 and TRBJ1-4, with D perhaps matching TRBD1 (5 bases). The CDR3 covers 15 residues. Looked up from germline, CDR1 is DFQATT and CDR2 is SNEGSKA (reference sequence). V was trimmed by 0 bases and J by 5 bases, leaving 13 bases between them. CDR3 amino acids: CSAREAGRLNEKLFF. DNA of the CDR3: TGCAGTGCTAGAGAGGCGGGGCGCCTGAATGAAAAACTGTTTTTT.

V and J are TRBV14 and TRBJ2-7; TRBD2 agrees at 8 bases. The CDR3 is made up of 15 amino acids. Per the germline V gene, CDR1 is SGHDN and CDR2 is FVKESK. V lost 2 bases, J lost 3 bases, and 6 bases stayed unmatched. The CDR3 bases are TGTGCCAGCAGCCAAATGGGACTAGGCTACTACGAGCAGTACTTC. It is translated as CASSQMGLGYYEQYF.

The chain joins TRBV2 to TRBJ2-2; tentatively, D is TRBD1 (6 bases). V was shortened by 4 bases and J by 1 base, with 13 bases between the two germline ends. The CDR3 spans 16 residues. Germline loops: CDR1 SNHLY, CDR2 FYNNEI. CDR3 in DNA: TGTGCCAGCAGTGCCCGTCGAGGGGGGAACACCGGGGAGCTGTTTTTT. It codes for CASSARRGGNTGELFF.

This clonotype was observed at least ten times. V gene TRBV20-1 combines with J gene TRBJ2-7; D perhaps matches TRBD2 (7 bases). This CDR3 has 16 residues. The V end was cut by 1 base, the J end by 6 bases, with 22 bases between. CDR1 and CDR2 (germline): DFQATT, SNEGSKA (reference sequence). As DNA, the CDR3 is TGCAGTGCTAGAGGTGGCCGAGCGGGACACAGAGGCGAGCAGTACTTC. It translates to CSARGGRAGHRGEQYF.

A few counts support this clonotype. The chain combines TRBV7-2 with TRBJ1-1; no reliable D call. V was shortened by 2 bases and J by 1 base, with 8 bases between the two germline ends. The CDR3 runs to 14 residues. Germline lookup yields CDR1 SGHTA and CDR2 FQGNSA. For the CDR3, the DNA is TGTGCCAGCAGCTTAAAAAGACAGAACACTGAAGCTTTCTTT. Its protein is CASSLKRQNTEAFF.

This clonotype was counted a few times. This chain uses TRBV4-2 with TRBJ2-3, with 11 bases identical to TRBD2. J lost 4 bases, V lost 0 bases, and 3 bases had no gene match. The CDR3 sequence is 16 residues long. From germline, CDR1 is LGHNA and CDR2 YNFKEQ. The CDR3 DNA is TGTGCCAGCAGCCAAGAGCTAGCGGGAGGTCCAGATACGCAGTATTTT. This translates into CASSQELAGGPDTQYF.